This T cell receptor (beta chain) was recorded in a study of blood T cells in healthy people across ages. A second PCR, run for about 7 to 11 cycles, used a sample-barcoded 5' primer plus a J-beta primer mix. CDR3-containing paired-end reads numbering at least 2.5 million came from each sample. TCRdb recomputed calls from the 5' RACE reads with MiXCR, one row per CDR3 protein. The table records about 780,000 distinct CDR3 sequences, about 62% of them present only once. In terms of origin and age, donors were healthy Caucasian individuals from Russia aged 6 to 90. Extractions gave at least 5 micrograms of total RNA per sample. Trimming left V 9 bases short and J 8 bases short, with 10 bases between. The CDR3 extends over 11 amino acids.

Input material: blood. This sequence was found in a man aged 25 to 40 in good health. The rearrangement joins TRBV12-3 or TRBV12-4 to TRBJ1-4; D is ambiguous. CDR3 region: CASKGAEKLFF. CDR3 in DNA: TGTGCCAGTAAAGGCGCGGAAAAACTGTTTTTT.